This T cell receptor (beta chain) comes out of a study of graft-versus-host responses after intestinal transplantation. Study in general: All recipients were transplanted with multivisceral, liver-intestinal, or isolated intestinal grafts. Anti-thymocyte globulin induction, then tacrolimus and steroids for around 3 years, went to all recipients. Study findings and constraints: GvH clones surfaced in recipient marrow, some emerging earlier in ileum or blood.

Per the germline V gene, CDR1 is SGHAT and CDR2 is FQNNGV. The CDR3 extends over 14 amino acids. V was clipped by 5 bases and J by 6 bases, with 16 bases between them. This clone appeared once. Its antigen is currently unknown. TCRdb keeps only in-frame clones here, not all; method: immunoSEQ multiplex PCR. The table has about 130,000 clones, around 90% seen once; the top ten hold over 0.15%. The receptor was derived from a human donor who received an intestinal transplant. The sample consisted of unstimulated CD4+ T cells sorted from spleen or lymph node cells, taken before intestinal transplant. The rearrangement links TRBV11-2 to TRBJ1-1; D unresolved. CDR3 DNA: TGTGCCAGCAGCATCATACGGGCCTCGCCTGAAGCTTTCTTT. This encodes CASSIIRASPEAFF.